The sample holds many counts of the clone carrying this TCR beta chain. Building of the TCR beta libraries involved iRepertoire HTBI primers and Arm-PCR of CDR3 regions. Each CDR3 protein gets one entry after TCRdb re-called the multiplex PCR reads with MiXCR. Found here are 620,000 or so distinct CDR3 sequences, less than 20% of them singletons; the top ten hold 15% to 20%. This CDR3 has 13 amino acids. Germline values: CDR1 LGHDT, CDR2 YNNKEL (reference sequence). Trimming removed 5 bases from V and 7 bases from J, with 9 bases in between. The data were obtained in a study of regulatory T cells in long-lasting Graves disease. Time point: newly diagnosed GD, antithyroid drugs for less than 3 months. The TCR library used RNA extracted from PBMCs. This same sample was also taken into another study, of T cells in Graves' hyperthyroidism and ophthalmopathy.

The chain carries TRBV3-1 and TRBJ1-6, with D uncertain. The origin of this receptor is a woman in her 30s with Graves disease. The sequenced sample was peripheral blood mononuclear cells (PBMCs), obtained at new diagnosis, from a patient treated with antithyroid drugs. The CDR3 loop is CASSGVGNSPLHF. CDR3 bases: TGTGCCAGCAGCGGGGTTGGGAATTCACCCCTCCACTTT.